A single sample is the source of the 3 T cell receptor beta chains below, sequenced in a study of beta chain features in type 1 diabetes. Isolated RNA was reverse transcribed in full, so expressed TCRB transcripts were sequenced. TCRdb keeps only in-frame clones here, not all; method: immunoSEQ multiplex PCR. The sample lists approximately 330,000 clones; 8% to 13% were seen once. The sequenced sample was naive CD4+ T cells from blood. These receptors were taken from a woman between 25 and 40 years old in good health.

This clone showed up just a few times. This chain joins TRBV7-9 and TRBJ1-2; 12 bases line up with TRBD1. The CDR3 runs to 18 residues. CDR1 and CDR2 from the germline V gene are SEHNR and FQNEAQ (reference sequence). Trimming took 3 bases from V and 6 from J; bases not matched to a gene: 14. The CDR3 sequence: CASSFLNPGQGAVNGYTF. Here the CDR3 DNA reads TGTGCCAGCAGCTTCCTCAACCCGGGACAGGGGGCGGTTAATGGCTACACCTTC.

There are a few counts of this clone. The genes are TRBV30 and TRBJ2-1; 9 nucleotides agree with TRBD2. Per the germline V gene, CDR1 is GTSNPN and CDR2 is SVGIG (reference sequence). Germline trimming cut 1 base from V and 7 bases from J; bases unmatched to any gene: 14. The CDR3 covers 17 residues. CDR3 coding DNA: TGTGCCTGGAGTGGTTCCATGGTAGCGGGAGTTCGAAATGAGCAGTTCTTC. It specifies CAWSGSMVAGVRNEQFF.

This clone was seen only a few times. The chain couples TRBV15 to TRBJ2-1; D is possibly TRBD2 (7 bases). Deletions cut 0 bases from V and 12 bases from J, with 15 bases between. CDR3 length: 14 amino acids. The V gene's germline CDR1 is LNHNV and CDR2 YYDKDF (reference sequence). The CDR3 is CATSRDRGARGQFF. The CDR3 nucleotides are TGTGCCACCAGCAGAGATCGGGGGGCCCGCGGGCAGTTCTTC.